This is a list of T cell receptor beta chains from one sample in a study of identical twins. TCRdb redid the calling of the 5' RACE reads with MiXCR, one entry per CDR3 protein. In the table there are 1.5 million or so distinct CDR3 sequences, under 35% of which are singletons. The material sequenced was cord blood. The receptor set was obtained from a newborn girl in good health. The CDR3 runs from the conserved cysteine through the conserved F or W. The D gene is left open where the match is weak. Some rows mark clone size as missing; the rest say once, few, many or name a class of expanded clone.

clone_size	j_call	v_call	d_call	cdr3_length	cdr3_nt	cdr3_aa
many	TRBJ1-2	TRBV29-1	-	13	TGCAGCGTTGACAGTAGGCCCAAATATGGCTACACCTTC	CSVDSRPKYGYTF
-	TRBJ2-3	TRBV7-2	TRBD2	17	TGTGCCAGCAGCGCCACCCCTAGCGGGAGTTGGGCAGATACGCAGTATTTT	CASSATPSGSWADTQYF
few	TRBJ2-7	TRBV4-2	TRBD2	14	TGTGCCAGCAGCCAAACTAGCGGGAGGGCCGAGCAGTACTTC	CASSQTSGRAEQYF
-	TRBJ2-1	TRBV5-1	-	15	TGCGCCAGCAGCTCTTTAGCGAGGGCGTGGGATGAGCAGTTCTTC	CASSSLARAWDEQFF
few	TRBJ1-1	TRBV20-1	-	12	TGCAGCGCTTCAGGTGGAGGCACTGAAGCTTTCTTT	CSASGGGTEAFF
few	TRBJ2-6	TRBV7-2	-	16	TGTGCCAGCAGCTTAGTGGGCCTCTCTGGGGCCAACGTCCTGACTTTC	CASSLVGLSGANVLTF
many	TRBJ1-1	TRBV29-1	-	13	TGCAGCGTGGCTAATGGACGGGGGACTGAAGCTTTCTTT	CSVANGRGTEAFF
-	TRBJ1-4	TRBV7-9	-	15	TGTGCCAGCAGCTTGACAGGATACTATAATGAAAAACTGTTTTTT	CASSLTGYYNEKLFF
-	TRBJ2-1	TRBV28	-	15	TGTGCCAGCGCCCGGGAAATGGGGGCCTACAATGAGCAGTTCTTC	CASAREMGAYNEQFF
-	TRBJ1-2	TRBV25-1	TRBD1	13	TGTGCCAGCACCAGGGGGGGGTACTATGGCTACACCTTC	CASTRGGYYGYTF
-	TRBJ2-7	TRBV20-1	-	17	TGCAGTGCTAGTCCAATTGAGGGGACCGGGACCAACTACGAGCAGTACTTC	CSASPIEGTGTNYEQYF
-	TRBJ2-1	TRBV25-1	-	13	TGTGCCAGCACCCGGGACCCGTACAATGAGCAGTTCTTC	CASTRDPYNEQFF
-	TRBJ2-7	TRBV6-5	-	17	TGTGCCAGCAGCTACAGGACCCTGGACACTAAAACCTACGAGCAGTACTTC	CASSYRTLDTKTYEQYF
once	TRBJ2-1	TRBV20-1	-	12	TGCAGTGCTAGACCTAGCGCAGGTGAGCAGTTCTTC	CSARPSAGEQFF
few	TRBJ1-2	TRBV28	-	19	TGTGCCAGCAGTTGGGGGGACAAGGGTTCCCTCTTAGCTAACTATGGCTACACCTTC	CASSWGDKGSLLANYGYTF
few	TRBJ2-5	TRBV4-1	-	15	TGCGCCAGCAGACCCGTGACTAGTAAGAGAAACACCCAGTACTTC	CASRPVTSKRNTQYF
many	TRBJ2-7	TRBV5-1	-	13	TGCGCCAGCAGCTTGAAGGGGACCTACGAGCAGTACTTC	CASSLKGTYEQYF
few	TRBJ2-7	TRBV6-1	-	13	TGTGCCAGCATTGGTACATCCACCTACGAGCAGTACTTC	CASIGTSTYEQYF